Listed below are T cell receptor beta chains from one sample, sequenced in a study of T-cell memory formation after mild COVID-19. TCRdb used MiXCR to reprocess the 5' RACE reads, holding one entry per CDR3 protein. The table lists approximately 99,000 distinct CDR3 sequences, roughly a sixth of them singletons. Sample: PBMCs or a T cell subset sorted from them (not recorded which). Receptors were obtained from a man aged 18-30 years who had mild COVID-19 (a few samples of this study predate the infection). Cell type and time point are not known. Both conserved end residues are part of each CDR3. D genes are given only for firm matches. For some rows the clone size is stated as once, few or many, or as a class when expanded; others skip it.

J gene	clone size	D gene	V gene	CDR3 protein	CDR3 DNA
TRBJ2-1	few	.	TRBV7-2	CASSLEAPHNEQFF	TGTGCCAGCAGCTTAGAGGCGCCCCACAATGAGCAGTTCTTC
TRBJ1-1	.	.	TRBV6-2/TRBV6-3	CASSLPGGVYGF	TGTGCCAGCAGTTTACCGGGCGGCGTCTATGGGTTT
TRBJ1-6	.	.	TRBV2	CASSEVTTNSPLHF	TGTGCCAGCTCTGAAGTCACCACGAATTCACCCCTCCACTTT
TRBJ2-2	few	TRBD2	TRBV5-6	CASSPTGSGGRTGELFF	TGTGCCAGCAGCCCGACGGGGAGCGGGGGTAGAACCGGGGAGCTGTTTTTT
TRBJ1-1	.	TRBD1	TRBV12-3/TRBV12-4	CASRSFGTGRTEAFF	TGTGCCAGCAGATCCTTCGGGACAGGAAGGACTGAAGCTTTCTTT
TRBJ1-6	few	.	TRBV20-1	CSARGGRVENSPLHF	TGCAGTGCTAGAGGGGGAAGGGTCGAGAATTCACCCCTCCACTTT
TRBJ1-6	.	.	TRBV20-1	CSASGGTLGSPLHF	TGCAGTGCTAGTGGGGGGACTTTGGGTTCACCCCTCCACTTT
TRBJ1-1	few	.	TRBV5-1	CASSFGQLGTEAFF	TGCGCCAGCAGCTTCGGGCAGCTCGGCACTGAAGCTTTCTTT
TRBJ1-1	.	.	TRBV7-2	CASKVGGLNTEAFF	TGTGCCAGCAAAGTGGGGGGATTGAACACTGAAGCTTTCTTT
TRBJ2-7	few	TRBD2	TRBV9	CASSVASPAGGPYEQYF	TGTGCCAGCAGCGTTGCCTCCCCGGCGGGGGGTCCCTACGAGCAGTACTTC
TRBJ2-5	few	TRBD2	TRBV5-1	CASRQTSGSETQYF	TGCGCCAGCCGGCAGACTAGCGGGAGTGAGACCCAGTACTTC
TRBJ2-5	few	TRBD1	TRBV28	CASSSPGTGHETQYF	TGTGCCAGCAGTTCTCCCGGGACAGGGCACGAGACCCAGTACTTC
TRBJ2-1	.	TRBD1	TRBV12-3/TRBV12-4	CASSTGQGAPFF	TGTGCCAGCAGCACCGGACAGGGGGCTCCGTTCTTC
TRBJ2-1	few	TRBD1	TRBV12-3/TRBV12-4	CASIEGQENNEQFF	TGTGCCAGCATCGAGGGACAGGAAAACAATGAGCAGTTCTTC
TRBJ2-1	few	.	TRBV7-9	CASSFRVSDEQFF	TGTGCCAGCAGCTTTAGGGTCTCGGATGAGCAGTTCTTC
TRBJ2-2	.	.	TRBV11-2	CASSKQGTGELFF	TGTGCCAGCAGCAAACAAGGCACCGGGGAGCTGTTTTTT